This T cell receptor (beta chain) appears in the sequencing data of a study of graft-versus-host responses after intestinal transplantation. Concerning this clone: The antigen remains unidentified.

Trimming removed 2 bases from V and 7 bases from J, with 9 bases in between. CDR1 is MNHEY, CDR2 SVGAGI, per germline. The CDR3 covers 13 residues. Some clones are missing from TCRdb's copy, which holds only in-frame ones; the method was immunoSEQ multiplex PCR. The profile shows around 70,000 clones, roughly nine tenths of them singletons. The sequence derives from a human donor who received an intestinal transplant. The specimen was unstimulated CD8+ T cells sorted from spleen or lymph node cells, collected before intestinal transplant. V is TRBV6-5 and J is TRBJ2-1; D unclear. CDR3 in amino acids: CASSYRGGNEQFF. CDR3 bases: TGTGCCAGCAGTTACCGAGGTGGAAATGAGCAGTTCTTC.